This TCR beta chain was sequenced in a study of T cell responses to AZD1222 COVID-19 vaccine. Notes on the study in general: Baseline seropositivity occurred in only a handful of AZD1222 recipients. Of spike-specific TCRs, nearly half reportedly target regions left unmutated in variants. Breadth and depth of Spike-specific TCRs rose after two AZD1222 doses. Clonal diversity was possibly underestimated, and the donors were mostly white British, with more females.

Libraries were prepared by immunoSEQ multiplex PCR; TCRdb keeps only in-frame clonotypes and omits some of them. The sample lists about 100,000 clones; 87% were seen once. The CDR3 consists of 13 residues. CDR1 and CDR2 from the germline V gene are SGDLS and YYNGEE. Trimming left V 0 bases short and J 7 bases short, with 8 bases between. Of note for this clone: Its antigen is as yet unknown.

V and J are TRBV9 and TRBJ2-1; D ambiguous. The sample here was peripheral blood, taken 28 days after the second AZD1222 dose. The clonotype was recovered from an adult who received the AZD1222 COVID-19 vaccine. CDR3 coding DNA: TGTGCCAGCAGCGTAGCAAGGAGTAATGAGCAGTTCTTC. It specifies CASSVARSNEQFF.